The entry that follows covers one TCR beta chain sequence. The sample belongs to a study of shared T cell receptors in the human thymus. The CDR3 runs to 15 residues. V was trimmed by 2 bases and J by 3 bases, leaving 14 bases between them. CDR1 is SGDLS and CDR2 is YYNGEE in the germline V gene. Some clones are missing from TCRdb's copy, which holds only in-frame ones; the method was immunoSEQ multiplex PCR. The repertoire has 700,000 or so clones, 70% to 90% of them found once; the top ten carry over 0.008%. These records were also assigned to another study, of human thymus T cells. That report notes: Usage of V and J genes appeared biased in thymic and blood repertoires. As related research reported, thymic repertoires overlapped highly among unrelated individuals.

The sequence was obtained from a girl under three years old with a congenital heart defect. Specimen: thymocytes. The V and J genes are TRBV9 and TRBJ1-2; D call uncertain. In DNA form, the CDR3 reads TGTGCCAGCAGCGTGAGGGTCAGCACCGACTATGGCTACACCTTC. Translating it yields CASSVRVSTDYGYTF.